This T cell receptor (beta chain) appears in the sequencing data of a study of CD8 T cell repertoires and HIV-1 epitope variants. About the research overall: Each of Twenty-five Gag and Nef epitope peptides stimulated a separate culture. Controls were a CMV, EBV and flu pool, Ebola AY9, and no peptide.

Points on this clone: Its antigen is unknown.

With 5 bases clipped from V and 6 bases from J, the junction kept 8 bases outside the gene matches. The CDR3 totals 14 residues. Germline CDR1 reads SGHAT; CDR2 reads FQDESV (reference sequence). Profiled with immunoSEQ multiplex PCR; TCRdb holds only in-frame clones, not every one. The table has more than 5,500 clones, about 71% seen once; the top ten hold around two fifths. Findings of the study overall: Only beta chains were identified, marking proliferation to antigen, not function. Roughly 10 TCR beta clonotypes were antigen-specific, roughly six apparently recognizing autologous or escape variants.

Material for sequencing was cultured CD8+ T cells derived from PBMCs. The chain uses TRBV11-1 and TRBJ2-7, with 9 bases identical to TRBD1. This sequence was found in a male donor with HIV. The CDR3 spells CASSPRDRDVEQYF. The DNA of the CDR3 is TGTGCCAGCAGCCCGAGGGACAGGGATGTCGAGCAGTACTTC.